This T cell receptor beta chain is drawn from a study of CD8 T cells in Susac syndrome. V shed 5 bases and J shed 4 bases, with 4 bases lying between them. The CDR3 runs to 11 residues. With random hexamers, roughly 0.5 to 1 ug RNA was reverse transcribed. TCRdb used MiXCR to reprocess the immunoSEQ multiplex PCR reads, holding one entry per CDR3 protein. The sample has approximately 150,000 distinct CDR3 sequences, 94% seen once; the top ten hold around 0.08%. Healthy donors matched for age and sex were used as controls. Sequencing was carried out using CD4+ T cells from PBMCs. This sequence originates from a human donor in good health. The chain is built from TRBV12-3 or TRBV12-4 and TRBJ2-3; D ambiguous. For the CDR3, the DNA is TGTGCCAGCAGTCGTGCAGATACGCAGTATTTT. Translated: CASSRADTQYF.